Detailed here is one T cell receptor beta chain. Its antigen is undetermined. The CDR3 is 16 amino acids. J lost 1 base, V lost 1 base, and 8 bases had no gene match. In germline, CDR1 is SQVTM, CDR2 ANQGSEA. The data originate from a study of CD8+ T cells in alopecia areata. For the study at large: The protocol delivered tofacitinib for 6 to 18 months, then withdrew it for 6 months. Whole-study findings and limits: The study found TCR sharing across patients less clear than in mice, possibly for HLA reasons.

Sequencing relied on a cDNA template that was reverse transcribed from extracted RNA. The method was immunoSEQ multiplex PCR; TCRdb's version includes in-frame clones alone and lacks a portion of them. The sample yields about 220,000 clones, about 57% seen once. The treatment was: oral pan-JAK inhibitor, 5-10 mg twice daily. The sequences come from CD4+ T cells sorted from blood, collected at week 4, from a patient treated with tofacitinib. This receptor was obtained from a human donor with alopecia areata. V usage is TRBV29-1 and J usage is TRBJ1-1; 8 nucleotides agree with TRBD1. The CDR3 DNA reads as TGCAGCGTTGAAGTTTTACAGGGGGTCGCGAACACTGAAGCTTTCTTT. This encodes CSVEVLQGVANTEAFF.